A single sample is the source of the 16 T cell receptor beta chains below, sequenced in a study of blood T cell repertoires in COVID-19. Sequencing was performed with immunoSEQ multiplex PCR; in TCRdb, only in-frame clones are kept and a portion is missing. Of some 300,000 clones in the sample, roughly 86% are singletons; the top ten hold about 1.7%. Sequencing used peripheral blood. The source is a woman aged 25 to 39 with COVID-19, enrolled during active disease.

This clone was seen only once. The chain recombines TRBV2 with TRBJ2-1; a weak D match, TRBD2 (5 bases). V was clipped by 6 bases and J by 1 base, with 13 bases between them. This CDR3 contains 15 residues. Per the germline V gene, CDR1 is SNHLY and CDR2 is FYNNEI. CDR3: CASRRHGDSYNEQFF. CDR3 in DNA: TGTGCCAGCAGGCGTCACGGGGATTCCTACAATGAGCAGTTCTTC.

The CDR3 protein is CASSWGGGDQPQHF. For the CDR3, the DNA is TGTGCCAGCAGCTGGGGGGGCGGAGATCAGCCCCAGCATTTT. This chain uses TRBV7-2 with TRBJ1-5; the D gene is possibly TRBD1 (6 bases). The CDR3 is 14 residues long. V lost 4 bases and J 5 bases, leaving 12 bases between the germline ends. CDR1 and CDR2 from the germline V gene are SGHTA and FQGNSA. The variable domain in full, completed from reference TRBV7-2 and TRBJ1-5, reads GAGVSQSPSNKVTEKGKDVELRCDPISGHTALYWYRQSLGQGLEFLIYFQGNSAPDKSGLPSDRFSAERTGGSVSTLTIQRTQQEDSAVYLCASSWGGGDQPQHFGDGTRLSIL.

The rearrangement links TRBV9 to TRBJ1-4; D is ambiguous. The V end was cut by 3 bases, the J end by 0 bases, with 6 bases between. The CDR3 has 14 amino acids. In germline, CDR1 is SGDLS, CDR2 YYNGEE. In DNA form, the CDR3 reads TGTGCCAGCAGCGGGACTGCAACTAATGAAAAACTGTTTTTT. Protein: CASSGTATNEKLFF.

This clone has only one observation. The rearrangement links TRBV6-4 to TRBJ2-1; D is perhaps TRBD2 (5 bases). V was cut by 3 bases and J by 6 bases, with 12 bases left in between. The CDR3 consists of 14 residues. From germline, CDR1 is MRHNA and CDR2 SNTAGT. The CDR3 reads CASSESLGINEQFF. CDR3 bases: TGTGCCAGCAGTGAGTCACTAGGGATCAATGAGCAGTTCTTC.

This clone was seen just once. This sequence joins TRBV7-2 and TRBJ2-6, with D possibly TRBD1 on 6 matching bases. CDR1 and CDR2 from the germline V gene are SGHTA and FQGNSA. The CDR3 contains 17 residues. V gave up 5 bases and J gave up 2 bases, with 16 bases separating them. Here the CDR3 DNA reads TGTGCCAGCAGCCCACAGGGCGGCATAACTGGGGCCAACGTCCTGACTTTC. Amino acid sequence: CASSPQGGITGANVLTF.

The chain couples TRBV11-3 to TRBJ2-3; possible D gene TRBD2, 7 bases. Germline CDR1 and CDR2: SGHNT and YENEEA. This CDR3 region has 17 residues. Trimming cost V 5 bases and J 2 bases, with 20 bases left between them. CDR3 nucleotide sequence: TGTGCCAGCAGCCCAGGGGAGGGAGGGTTCCACACAGATACGCAGTATTTT. This translates into CASSPGEGGFHTDTQYF.

This chain uses TRBV6-5 with TRBJ2-1; D gene ambiguous. This CDR3 has 12 residues. The V and J ends lost 2 bases and 10 bases respectively, with 9 bases between them. Per the germline V gene, CDR1 is MNHEY and CDR2 is SVGAGI. CDR3 in DNA: TGTGCCAGCAGTTACCAGATTGGCGAGCAGTTCTTC. Translation: CASSYQIGEQFF.

This chain joins TRBV5-4 and TRBJ2-4; D may be TRBD1 (5 bases). CDR3 size: 15 residues. Germline V gene sequence: CDR1 SGHNT, CDR2 YYREEE (reference sequence). V dropped 4 bases and J dropped 8 bases, with 19 bases sitting between them. CDR3 residues: CASSLDPQGMDIQYF. For the CDR3, the DNA is TGTGCCAGCAGCCTAGACCCCCAGGGAATGGACATTCAGTACTTC.

This chain uses TRBV5-1 with TRBJ2-2; perhaps TRBD2 as D (6 bases). Germline V CDR1 and CDR2: SGHRS, YFSETQ. The CDR3 runs to 14 residues. Trimming shortened V by 6 bases and J by 4 bases, and 13 bases separated the two germline ends. DNA for the CDR3: TGCGCCAGCACCACGGGGGTCGCCACCGGGGAGCTGTTTTTT. Its protein product is CASTTGVATGELFF.

The chain employs TRBV3-1 (or the pseudogene TRBV3-2) and TRBJ1-3; D perhaps matches TRBD1 (6 bases). The CDR3 totals 15 residues. V lost 7 bases, J lost 0 bases, and 13 bases lay in between. CDR1 and CDR2 from the germline V gene are LGHDT and YNNKEL (reference sequence). CDR3 sequence reads: CASTLIGGSGNTIYF. CDR3 in DNA: TGTGCCAGCACCTTGATAGGGGGCTCTGGAAACACCATATATTTT.

The chain joins TRBV6-5 to TRBJ1-1; the match to TRBD1 covers 8 bases. With 6 bases clipped from V and 1 base from J, the junction kept 4 bases outside the gene matches. CDR1 and CDR2 from the germline V gene are MNHEY and SVGAGI. The CDR3 covers 14 residues. CDR3 in amino acids: CASSTDRANTEAFF. The CDR3 DNA follows: TGTGCCAGCAGCACGGACAGGGCGAACACTGAAGCTTTCTTT.

The chain combines TRBV9 with TRBJ1-5, with D perhaps TRBD1 (6 bases). V was clipped by 4 bases and J by 0 bases, with 11 bases between them. There are 15 residues in the CDR3. Germline CDR1 SGDLS, CDR2 YYNGEE. As DNA, the CDR3 is TGTGCCAGCAGCTGGACAGCAGATAGCAATCAGCCCCAGCATTTT. It translates to CASSWTADSNQPQHF.

This rearrangement joins TRBV3-1 (or the pseudogene TRBV3-2) to TRBJ1-1; possible D gene TRBD1, 5 bases. The germline V and J ends were trimmed by 2 bases and 0 bases, with 19 bases remaining between them. Germline CDR1 is LGHDT and CDR2 is YNNKEL (reference sequence). The CDR3 runs 18 residues. The CDR3 nucleotides read TGTGCCAGCAGCCAATTCTGGGGCAGGAAAGGCATGAACACTGAAGCTTTCTTT. Translation: CASSQFWGRKGMNTEAFF.

The chain recombines TRBV11-2 with TRBJ2-3; D is uncertain. The CDR3 is made up of 14 amino acids. Germline V gene sequence: CDR1 SGHAT, CDR2 FQNNGV. V lost 0 bases and J 2 bases, leaving 6 bases between the germline ends. This chain's CDR3 is CASSLDMSTDTQYF. CDR3 nucleotides: TGTGCCAGCAGCTTAGATATGTCCACAGATACGCAGTATTTT. Based on the CDR3 plus reference TRBV11-2 and TRBJ2-3, the full variable domain is EAGVAQSPRYKIIEKRQSVAFWCNPISGHATLYWYQQILGQGPKLLIQFQNNGVVDDSQLPKDRFSAERLKGVDSTLKIQPAKLEDSAVYLCASSLDMSTDTQYFGPGTRLTVL.

The count of this clone is one. The chain is built from TRBV3-1 (or the pseudogene TRBV3-2) and TRBJ1-2; D is uncertain. Trimming left V 2 bases short and J 7 bases short, with 8 bases between. The CDR3 covers 12 residues. From germline, CDR1 is LGHDT and CDR2 YNNKEL (reference sequence). Written as DNA, the CDR3 is TGTGCCAGCAGCCAATCCAGCGGTGGCTACACCTTC. This gives the protein CASSQSSGGYTF.

This chain links TRBV5-4 with TRBJ1-2, with 7 bases fitting TRBD1. Trimming cost V 4 bases and J 2 bases; bases outside gene matches: 11. Germline V lookup: CDR1 SGHNT, CDR2 YYREEE (reference sequence). The CDR3 spans 16 residues. The DNA of the CDR3 is TGTGCCAGCAGCGCCCCGTCACTACAGGGGAACTATGGCTACACCTTC. It codes for CASSAPSLQGNYGYTF. The full variable domain, its missing parts supplied by reference TRBV5-4 and TRBJ1-2, is ETGVTQSPTHLIKTRGQQVTLRCSSQSGHNTVSWYQQALGQGPQFIFQYYREEENGRGNFPPRFSGLQFPNYSSELNVNALELDDSALYLCASSAPSLQGNYGYTFGSGTRLTVV.